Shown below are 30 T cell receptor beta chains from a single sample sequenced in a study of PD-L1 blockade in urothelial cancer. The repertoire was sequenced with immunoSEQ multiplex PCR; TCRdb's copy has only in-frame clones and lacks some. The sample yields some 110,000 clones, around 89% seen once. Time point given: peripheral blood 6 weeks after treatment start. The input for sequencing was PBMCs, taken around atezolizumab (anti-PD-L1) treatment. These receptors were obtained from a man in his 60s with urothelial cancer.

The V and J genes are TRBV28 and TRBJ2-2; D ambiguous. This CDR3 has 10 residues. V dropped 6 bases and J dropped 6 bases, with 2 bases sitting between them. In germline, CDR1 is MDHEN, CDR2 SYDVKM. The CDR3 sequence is CASSAGELFF. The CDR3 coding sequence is TGTGCCAGCAGCGCCGGGGAGCTGTTTTTT.

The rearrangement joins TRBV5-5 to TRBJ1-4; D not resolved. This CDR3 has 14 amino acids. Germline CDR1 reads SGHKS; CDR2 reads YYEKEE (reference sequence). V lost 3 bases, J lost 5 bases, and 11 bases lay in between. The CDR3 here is CASSWEALNEKLFF. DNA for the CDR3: TGTGCCAGCAGCTGGGAGGCCCTAAATGAAAAACTGTTTTTT.

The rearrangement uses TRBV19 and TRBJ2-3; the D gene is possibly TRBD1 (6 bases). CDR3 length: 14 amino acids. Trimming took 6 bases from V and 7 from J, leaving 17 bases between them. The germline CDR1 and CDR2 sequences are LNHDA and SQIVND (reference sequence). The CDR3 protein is CASRPRGQVNTQYF. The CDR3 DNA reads TGTGCCAGTAGACCCCGGGGACAAGTCAATACGCAGTATTTT.

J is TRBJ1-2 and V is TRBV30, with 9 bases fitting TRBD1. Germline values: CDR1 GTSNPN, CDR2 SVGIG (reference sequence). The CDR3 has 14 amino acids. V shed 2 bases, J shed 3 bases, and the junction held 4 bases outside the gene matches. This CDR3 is CAWSNTGGYYGYTF. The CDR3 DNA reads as TGTGCCTGGAGTAATACAGGGGGCTACTATGGCTACACCTTC.

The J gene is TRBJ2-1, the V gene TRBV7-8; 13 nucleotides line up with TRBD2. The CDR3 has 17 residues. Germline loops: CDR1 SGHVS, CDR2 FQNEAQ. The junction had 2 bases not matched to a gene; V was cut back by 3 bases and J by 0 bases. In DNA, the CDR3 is TGTGCCAGCAGCTTCCGGACTAGCGGGAGCTCCTACAATGAGCAGTTCTTC. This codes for CASSFRTSGSSYNEQFF.

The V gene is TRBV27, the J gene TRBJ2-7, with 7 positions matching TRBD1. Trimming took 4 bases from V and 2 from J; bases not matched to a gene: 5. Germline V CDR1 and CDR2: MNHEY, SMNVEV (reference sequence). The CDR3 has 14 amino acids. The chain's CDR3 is CASSSGGLPYEQYF. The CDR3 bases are TGTGCCAGCAGTTCAGGGGGTCTCCCCTACGAGCAGTACTTC.

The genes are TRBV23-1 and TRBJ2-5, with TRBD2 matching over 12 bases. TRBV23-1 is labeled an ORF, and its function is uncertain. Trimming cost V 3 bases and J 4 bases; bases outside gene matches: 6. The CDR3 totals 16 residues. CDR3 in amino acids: CASSQTSGSATETQYF. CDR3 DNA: TGCGCCAGCAGTCAGACTAGCGGGAGTGCGACAGAGACCCAGTACTTC.

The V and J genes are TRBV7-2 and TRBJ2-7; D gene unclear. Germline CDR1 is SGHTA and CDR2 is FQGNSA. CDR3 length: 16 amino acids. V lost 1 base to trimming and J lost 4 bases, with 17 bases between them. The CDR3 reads CASSLGWAGQVYEQYF. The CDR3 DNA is TGTGCCAGCAGCTTAGGTTGGGCAGGCCAGGTATACGAGCAGTACTTC.

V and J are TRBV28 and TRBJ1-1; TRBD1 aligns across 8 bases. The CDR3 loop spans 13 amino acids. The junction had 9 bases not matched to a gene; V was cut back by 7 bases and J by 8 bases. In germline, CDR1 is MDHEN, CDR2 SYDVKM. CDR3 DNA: TGTGCCAGCAACATAGTACAGGGGGGGGAAGCTTTCTTT. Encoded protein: CASNIVQGGEAFF.

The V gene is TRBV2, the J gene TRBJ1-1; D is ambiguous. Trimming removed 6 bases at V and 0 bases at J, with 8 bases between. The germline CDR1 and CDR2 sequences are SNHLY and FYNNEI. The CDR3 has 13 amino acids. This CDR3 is CASSGEMNTEAFF. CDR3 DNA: TGTGCCAGCAGCGGGGAAATGAACACTGAAGCTTTCTTT.

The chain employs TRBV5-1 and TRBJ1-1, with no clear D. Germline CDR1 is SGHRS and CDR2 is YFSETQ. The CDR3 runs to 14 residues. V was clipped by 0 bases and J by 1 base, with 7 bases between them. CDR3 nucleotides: TGCGCCAGCAGCTTGGGACAAGAGAACACTGAAGCTTTCTTT. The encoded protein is CASSLGQENTEAFF. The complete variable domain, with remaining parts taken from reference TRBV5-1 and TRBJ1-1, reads KAGVTQTPRYLIKTRGQQVTLSCSPISGHRSVSWYQQTPGQGLQFLFEYFSETQRNKGNFPGRFSGRQFSNSRSEMNVSTLELGDSALYLCASSLGQENTEAFFGQGTRLTVV.

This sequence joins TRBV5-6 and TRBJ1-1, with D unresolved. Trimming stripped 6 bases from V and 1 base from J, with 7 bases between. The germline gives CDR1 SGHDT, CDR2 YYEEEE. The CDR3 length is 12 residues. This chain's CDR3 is CASTLRNTEAFF. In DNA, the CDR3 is TGTGCCAGCACCCTGCGGAACACTGAAGCTTTCTTT.

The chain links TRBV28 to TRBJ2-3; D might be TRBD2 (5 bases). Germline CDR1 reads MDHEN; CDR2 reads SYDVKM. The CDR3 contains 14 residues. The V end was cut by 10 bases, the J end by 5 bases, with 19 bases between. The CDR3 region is CATQGGPGIDTQYF. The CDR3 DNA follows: TGTGCCACCCAAGGAGGCCCCGGGATAGATACGCAGTATTTT.

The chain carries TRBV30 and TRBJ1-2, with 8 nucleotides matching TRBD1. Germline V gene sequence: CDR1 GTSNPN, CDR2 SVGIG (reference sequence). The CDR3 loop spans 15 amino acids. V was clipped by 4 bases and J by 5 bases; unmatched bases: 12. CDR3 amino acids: CAWNLPDGQGYGYTF. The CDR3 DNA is TGTGCCTGGAACCTACCGGACGGACAGGGATATGGCTACACCTTC.

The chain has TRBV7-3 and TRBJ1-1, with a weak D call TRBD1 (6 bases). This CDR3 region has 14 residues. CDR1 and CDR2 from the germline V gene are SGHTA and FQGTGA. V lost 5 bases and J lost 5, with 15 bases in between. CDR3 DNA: TGTGCCAGCAGCACGGGGGGGGCAGGGACTGAAGCTTTCTTT. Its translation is CASSTGGAGTEAFF.

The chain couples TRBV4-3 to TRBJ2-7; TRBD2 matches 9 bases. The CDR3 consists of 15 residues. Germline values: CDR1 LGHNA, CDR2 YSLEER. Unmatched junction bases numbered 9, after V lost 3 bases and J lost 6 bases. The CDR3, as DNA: TGCGCCAGCAGCCAGGGGGCGGGAGGGGGGCGCGAGCAGTACTTC. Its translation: CASSQGAGGGREQYF.

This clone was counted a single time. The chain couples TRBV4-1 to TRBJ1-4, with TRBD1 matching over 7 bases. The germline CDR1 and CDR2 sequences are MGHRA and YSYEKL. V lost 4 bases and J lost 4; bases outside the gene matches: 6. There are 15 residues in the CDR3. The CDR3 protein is CASSLTGTDNEKLFF. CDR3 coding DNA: TGCGCCAGCAGCCTAACCGGGACAGATAATGAAAAACTGTTTTTT.

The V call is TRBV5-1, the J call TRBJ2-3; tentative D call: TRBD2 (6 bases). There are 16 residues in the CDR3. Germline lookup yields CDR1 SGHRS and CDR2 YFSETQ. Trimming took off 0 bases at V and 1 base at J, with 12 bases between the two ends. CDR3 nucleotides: TGCGCCAGCAGCTTGGCGAGGGCTAGCGGCACAGATACGCAGTATTTT. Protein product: CASSLARASGTDTQYF.

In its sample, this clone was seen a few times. The chain's CDR3 is CASSFLAGTTGELFF. The DNA for the CDR3 is TGTGCCAGCAGTTTCCTAGCGGGAACTACCGGGGAGCTGTTTTTT. The V gene is TRBV9, the J gene TRBJ2-2; 9 nucleotides align to TRBD2. This CDR3 is built from 15 residues. CDR1 is SGDLS and CDR2 is YYNGEE in the germline V gene. The V gene end was trimmed by 5 bases and the J gene end by 5 bases; junction bases not matched to a gene: 7.

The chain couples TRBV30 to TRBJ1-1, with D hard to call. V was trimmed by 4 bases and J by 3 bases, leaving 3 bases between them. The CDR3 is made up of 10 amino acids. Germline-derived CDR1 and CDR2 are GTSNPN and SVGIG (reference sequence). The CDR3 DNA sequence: TGTGCCTGGACGGACACTGAAGCTTTCTTT. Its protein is CAWTDTEAFF.

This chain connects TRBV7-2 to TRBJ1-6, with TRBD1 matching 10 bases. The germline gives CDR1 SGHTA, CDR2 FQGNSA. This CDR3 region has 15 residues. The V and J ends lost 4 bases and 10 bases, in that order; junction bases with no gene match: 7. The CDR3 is CASSSRQGAESPLHF. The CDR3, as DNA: TGTGCCAGCAGCTCAAGACAGGGGGCGGAATCACCCCTCCACTTT.

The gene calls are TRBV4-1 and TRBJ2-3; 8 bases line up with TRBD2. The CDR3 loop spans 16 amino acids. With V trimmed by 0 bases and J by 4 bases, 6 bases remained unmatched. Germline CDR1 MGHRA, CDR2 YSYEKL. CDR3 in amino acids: CASSQEPAGEADTQYF. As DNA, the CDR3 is TGCGCCAGCAGCCAAGAACCAGCGGGGGAGGCAGATACGCAGTATTTT.

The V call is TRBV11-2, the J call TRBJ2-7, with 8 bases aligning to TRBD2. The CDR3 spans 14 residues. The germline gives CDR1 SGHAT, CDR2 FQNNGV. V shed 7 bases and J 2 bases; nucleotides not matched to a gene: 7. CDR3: CASTGGGHPYEQYF. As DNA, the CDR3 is TGTGCCAGCACCGGGGGGGGGCACCCCTACGAGCAGTACTTC.

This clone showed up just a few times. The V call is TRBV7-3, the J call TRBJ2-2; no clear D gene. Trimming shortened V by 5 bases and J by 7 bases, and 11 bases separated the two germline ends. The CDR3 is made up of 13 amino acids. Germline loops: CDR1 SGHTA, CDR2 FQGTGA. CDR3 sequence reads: CASSPAPSGELFF. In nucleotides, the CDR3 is TGTGCCAGCAGCCCAGCCCCTAGCGGGGAGCTGTTTTTT.

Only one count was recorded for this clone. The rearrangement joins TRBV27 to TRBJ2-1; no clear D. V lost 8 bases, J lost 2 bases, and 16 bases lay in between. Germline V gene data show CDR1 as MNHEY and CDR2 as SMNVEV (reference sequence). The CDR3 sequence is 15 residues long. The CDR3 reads CASSPFATPYNEQFF. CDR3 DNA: TGTGCCAGCTCCCCTTTCGCCACTCCCTACAATGAGCAGTTCTTC.

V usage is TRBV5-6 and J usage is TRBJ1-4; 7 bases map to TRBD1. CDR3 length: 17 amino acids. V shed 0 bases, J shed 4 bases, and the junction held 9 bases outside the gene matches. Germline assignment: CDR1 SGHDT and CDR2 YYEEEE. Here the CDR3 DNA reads TGTGCCAGCAGCTTGGTCATACCGGGACAGAGTAATGAAAAACTGTTTTTT. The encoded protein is CASSLVIPGQSNEKLFF.

This CDR3 reads CASSTPGNVGEQYF. The CDR3 DNA is TGTGCCAGCAGCACACCCGGGAATGTTGGCGAGCAGTACTTC. This chain links TRBV6-5 with TRBJ2-7, with D possibly being TRBD2 (5 bases). The CDR3 length is 14 residues. V gave up 6 bases and J gave up 6 bases, with 18 bases separating them. From germline, CDR1 is MNHEY and CDR2 SVGAGI.

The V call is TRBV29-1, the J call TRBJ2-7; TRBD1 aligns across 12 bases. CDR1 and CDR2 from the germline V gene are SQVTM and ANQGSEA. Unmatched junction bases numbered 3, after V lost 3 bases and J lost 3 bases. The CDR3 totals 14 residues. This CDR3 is CSVEGTGGFYEQYF. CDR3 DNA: TGCAGCGTTGAGGGGACAGGGGGCTTCTACGAGCAGTACTTC.

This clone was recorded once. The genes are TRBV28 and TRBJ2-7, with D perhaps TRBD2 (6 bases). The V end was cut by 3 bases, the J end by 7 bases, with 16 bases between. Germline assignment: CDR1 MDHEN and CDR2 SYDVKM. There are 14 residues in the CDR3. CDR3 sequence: CASSFQGGRDEQYF. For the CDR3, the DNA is TGTGCCAGCAGTTTTCAGGGAGGTCGGGATGAGCAGTACTTC.

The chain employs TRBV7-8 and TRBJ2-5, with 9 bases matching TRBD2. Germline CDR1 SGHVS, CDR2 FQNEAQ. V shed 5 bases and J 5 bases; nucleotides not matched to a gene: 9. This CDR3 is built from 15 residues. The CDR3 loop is CASSLVAGALETQYF. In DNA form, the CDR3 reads TGTGCCAGCAGCCTGGTAGCGGGAGCCCTCGAGACCCAGTACTTC.